The 32 T cell receptor beta chains in this list originate from one sample, sequenced in a study of cytomegalovirus exposure and HLA in healthy donors. The PCR used 60 Vbeta and 13 Jbeta primers. Generated by immunoSEQ multiplex PCR, the TCRdb table keeps only in-frame clones and is missing some. The table includes 180,000 or so clones, about 75% detected once. Input material: PBMCs. The receptors were gathered from a man in his forties or fifties in good health and CMV-seropositive.

This chain links TRBV9 with TRBJ2-1; 8 bases match TRBD1. CDR1 is SGDLS and CDR2 is YYNGEE in the germline V gene. The CDR3 has 18 residues. V gave up 0 bases and J gave up 8 bases; unmatched junction bases: 16. The CDR3 coding sequence is TGTGCCAGCAGCGTAGTTTCCCCCCGAGCAGGGGGCGGCGATGAGCAGTTCTTC. It yields the protein CASSVVSPRAGGGDEQFF. Supplemented by reference TRBV9 and TRBJ2-1, the full variable domain reads DSGVTQTPKHLITATGQRVTLRCSPRSGDLSVYWYQQSLDQGLQFLIQYYNGEERAKGNILERFSAQQFPDLHSELNLSSLELGDSALYFCASSVVSPRAGGGDEQFFGPGTRLTVL.

In its sample, this clone was seen a few times. This chain connects TRBV27 to TRBJ2-1, with 8 bases matching TRBD1. The germline V gene encodes CDR1 MNHEY and CDR2 SMNVEV (reference sequence). The CDR3 is made up of 12 amino acids. After removal of 7 bases from V and 8 bases from J, the junction contained 4 bases not matched to a gene. CDR3 loop: CASKTGAHEQFF. DNA of the CDR3: TGTGCCAGCAAGACAGGGGCCCATGAGCAGTTCTTC.

The chain couples TRBV4-3 to TRBJ1-1, with D unresolved. Germline V lookup: CDR1 LGHNA, CDR2 YSLEER. The germline V and J ends were trimmed by 0 bases and 0 bases, with 8 bases remaining between them. The CDR3 consists of 15 residues. In DNA, the CDR3 is TGCGCCAGCAGCCAAGATGGGCTTTTGAACACTGAAGCTTTCTTT. Residues: CASSQDGLLNTEAFF.

The chain carries TRBV4-2 and TRBJ1-1, with 9 nucleotides matching TRBD1. CDR1 and CDR2 (germline): LGHNA, YNFKEQ. The V and J ends lost 0 bases and 4 bases, in that order; junction bases with no gene match: 6. The CDR3 extends over 16 amino acids. Here the CDR3 DNA reads TGTGCCAGCAGCCAAGATTCCGGGACAGGGTCCACTGAAGCTTTCTTT. This translates into CASSQDSGTGSTEAFF.

The CDR3 DNA follows: TGTGCCTGGAGTGGTCTAGCGGGGGGTCTATTCACAGATACGCAGTATTTT. This translates into CAWSGLAGGLFTDTQYF. The V and J genes are TRBV30 and TRBJ2-3; 11 bases match TRBD2. With V trimmed by 1 base and J by 2 bases, 8 bases remained unmatched. CDR3 size: 17 residues. CDR1 and CDR2 (germline): GTSNPN, SVGIG (reference sequence).

V gene TRBV4-1 combines with J gene TRBJ1-2; D might be TRBD1 (6 bases). Trimming left V 5 bases short and J 2 bases short, with 12 bases between. Germline V lookup: CDR1 MGHRA, CDR2 YSYEKL. The CDR3 is made up of 14 amino acids. CDR3 region: CASSKGGGNYGYTF. The CDR3 region has the DNA TGCGCCAGCAGCAAGGGAGGGGGGAACTATGGCTACACCTTC.

The CDR3 spells CASSPDRWTSYEQYF. As DNA, the CDR3 is TGTGCCAGCAGCCCGGACAGGTGGACCTCCTACGAGCAGTACTTC. The chain combines TRBV7-2 with TRBJ2-7; the match to TRBD1 covers 7 bases. J lost 0 bases, V lost 5 bases, and 7 bases had no gene match. Germline loops: CDR1 SGHTA, CDR2 FQGNSA. The CDR3 runs 15 residues.

The chain couples TRBV2 to TRBJ2-5, with a possible D match to TRBD2 (5 bases). Germline V CDR1 and CDR2: SNHLY, FYNNEI. V lost 2 bases, J lost 5 bases, and 18 bases lay in between. The CDR3 runs to 16 residues. The CDR3 DNA reads TGTGCCAGCAGTGAACCTACGGACTCCCTGGGGGAGACCCAGTACTTC. It yields the protein CASSEPTDSLGETQYF.

The gene calls are TRBV11-2 and TRBJ1-4; TRBD1 might be the D (5 bases). CDR3 length: 17 amino acids. V lost 2 bases, J lost 4 bases, and 17 bases lay in between. Germline CDR1 is SGHAT and CDR2 is FQNNGV. The CDR3: CASSLPAGGGSNEKLFF. CDR3 DNA: TGTGCCAGCAGCTTACCCGCGGGGGGGGGTAGTAATGAAAAACTGTTTTTT.

This chain uses TRBV5-1 with TRBJ2-1; the D gene is possibly TRBD1 (5 bases). There are 15 residues in the CDR3. V was pared by 0 bases and J by 0 bases, with 7 bases between. Germline V gives CDR1 SGHRS, CDR2 YFSETQ. The CDR3 reads CASSLGQFSYNEQFF. CDR3 nucleotide sequence: TGCGCCAGCAGCTTGGGACAGTTCTCCTACAATGAGCAGTTCTTC.

The V call is TRBV5-4, the J call TRBJ1-1; TRBD1 agrees at 8 bases. CDR1 and CDR2 (germline): SGHNT, YYREEE (reference sequence). The CDR3 is made up of 15 amino acids. V was clipped by 4 bases and J by 4 bases; unmatched bases: 9. The CDR3 here is CASSPDRGLRTEAFF. The CDR3 DNA sequence: TGTGCCAGCAGCCCCGACAGGGGCCTTCGCACTGAAGCTTTCTTT.

The gene calls are TRBV6-6 and TRBJ2-5, with 8 nucleotides matching TRBD2. The J call may be mistaken, given a closer DNA end match to TRBJ2-7. The CDR3 contains 12 residues. CDR1 is MNHNY and CDR2 is SVGAGI in the germline V gene (reference sequence). The CDR3 DNA reads as TGTGCCAGCCGGGGGGGGCTCGACGAGCAGTACTTC. Its protein is CASRGGLDEQYF.

The J gene is TRBJ2-1, the V gene TRBV10-3, with 8 positions matching TRBD1. CDR1 and CDR2 (germline): ENHRY, SYGVKD. Trimming cost V 4 bases and J 6 bases; bases outside gene matches: 8. The length of the CDR3 is 15 residues. This CDR3 reads CAISAASGTGNEQFF. In nucleotides, the CDR3 is TGTGCCATCAGTGCAGCGTCAGGGACAGGCAATGAGCAGTTCTTC.

The V call is TRBV2, the J call TRBJ2-7; D possibly corresponds to TRBD1 (6 bases). Looked up from germline, CDR1 is SNHLY and CDR2 is FYNNEI. V lost 6 bases and J lost 7, with 13 bases in between. The CDR3 runs 12 residues. For the CDR3, the DNA is TGTGCCAGCAGGCAGGGGACCAGGGAGCAGTACGTC. It translates to CASRQGTREQYV.

The gene calls are TRBV6-1 and TRBJ1-2; TRBD1 aligns across 8 bases. In germline, CDR1 is MNHNS, CDR2 SASEGT. CDR3 length: 15 residues. J gave up 7 bases and V 5 bases, and 12 bases lay outside the gene matches. Written as DNA, the CDR3 is TGTGCCAGCAGTCCCGGACAGGGTAAGGCGAGTGGCTACACCTTC. Translation gives CASSPGQGKASGYTF.

This clone was seen just once. One end of the junction does not line up with germline, which may come from a read error. The chain combines TRBV27 with TRBJ2-6; D perhaps matches TRBD1 (5 bases). CDR1 is MNHEY, CDR2 SMNVEV, per germline (reference sequence). This CDR3 comprises 16 residues. DNA of the CDR3: TGTGCCAGCAGTGTCCAGGGAAACTCTGGGGCCGACGTCCTGACTTTC. Translating it yields CASSVQGNSGADVLTF.

The chain employs TRBV11-2 and TRBJ2-5, with 9 bases identical to TRBD1. V lost 5 bases, J lost 4 bases, and 8 bases stayed unmatched. This CDR3 has 15 amino acids. Germline assignment: CDR1 SGHAT and CDR2 FQNNGV. The chain's CDR3 is CASSRGQGRGETQYF. CDR3 bases: TGTGCCAGCAGCAGAGGACAGGGGCGAGGAGAGACCCAGTACTTC.

The sample holds one count of this clone. The genes are TRBV4-1 and TRBJ2-6; TRBD2 is a possible D gene (5 bases). This CDR3 has 17 amino acids. Trimming cost V 7 bases and J 0 bases, with 16 bases left between them. The germline CDR1 and CDR2 sequences are MGHRA and YSYEKL. CDR3 coding DNA: TGCGCCAGCACTAGGCGGGTAGCAGACTCTGGGGCCAACGTCCTGACTTTC. This encodes CASTRRVADSGANVLTF.

This clone was seen a single time. This rearrangement joins TRBV9 to TRBJ2-3; 8 bases match TRBD2. The CDR3 length is 15 residues. Germline V gives CDR1 SGDLS, CDR2 YYNGEE. V lost 6 bases, J lost 0 bases, and 6 bases stayed unmatched. The CDR3 reads CASKTGGTSTDTQYF. Written as DNA, the CDR3 is TGTGCCAGCAAAACGGGGGGGACTAGCACAGATACGCAGTATTTT. The full variable domain, rest sourced from reference TRBV9 and TRBJ2-3, is DSGVTQTPKHLITATGQRVTLRCSPRSGDLSVYWYQQSLDQGLQFLIQYYNGEERAKGNILERFSAQQFPDLHSELNLSSLELGDSALYFCASKTGGTSTDTQYFGPGTRLTVL.

This chain links TRBV4-3 with TRBJ2-1; tentatively, D is TRBD2 (5 bases). CDR1 is LGHNA, CDR2 YSLEER, per germline. The CDR3 is 16 amino acids. Trimming shortened V by 1 base and J by 3 bases, and 13 bases separated the two germline ends. The DNA of the CDR3 is TGCGCCAGCAGCCAAGGGGTAGGAGGTAACTACAATGAGCAGTTCTTC. As protein: CASSQGVGGNYNEQFF.

V and J are TRBV5-6 and TRBJ2-5; D might be TRBD1 (6 bases). Germline lookup yields CDR1 SGHDT and CDR2 YYEEEE. This CDR3 is 14 amino acids long. V was trimmed by 2 bases and J by 1 base, leaving 9 bases between them. This CDR3 reads CASSFGTSQETQYF. The CDR3 bases are TGTGCCAGCAGCTTCGGGACAAGCCAAGAGACCCAGTACTTC.

This clone has only a few counts. This chain connects TRBV27 to TRBJ2-3, with D unclear. CDR3 size: 12 residues. CDR1 is MNHEY, CDR2 SMNVEV, per germline (reference sequence). V lost 5 bases, J lost 0 bases, and 3 bases lay in between. The DNA of the CDR3 is TGTGCCAGCAGTCTTAGCACAGATACGCAGTATTTT. The encoded protein is CASSLSTDTQYF.

The rearrangement links TRBV19 to TRBJ2-5; possibly TRBD2 for D (6 bases). Deletions cut 1 base from V and 2 bases from J, with 14 bases between. Germline V gene data show CDR1 as LNHDA and CDR2 as SQIVND (reference sequence). The CDR3 is 16 amino acids. For the CDR3, the DNA is TGTGCCAGTAGTATAGGGGGTACAGGACTACAAGAGACCCAGTACTTC. Its translation is CASSIGGTGLQETQYF.

The chain has TRBV27 and TRBJ2-2; D might be TRBD1 (5 bases). The CDR3 has 12 amino acids. Trimming removed 7 bases from V and 6 bases from J, with 9 bases in between. From germline, CDR1 is MNHEY and CDR2 SMNVEV (reference sequence). The chain's CDR3 is CASKKGAGELFF. DNA of the CDR3: TGTGCCAGCAAGAAAGGGGCCGGGGAGCTGTTTTTT.

This chain links TRBV28 with TRBJ1-2; 7 bases are shared with TRBD1. This CDR3 has 15 amino acids. V lost 4 bases to trimming and J lost 4 bases; unmatched junction nucleotides: 9. CDR1 and CDR2 from the germline V gene are MDHEN and SYDVKM. CDR3 sequence: CASSSPGQPSYGYTF. CDR3 DNA sequence: TGTGCCAGCAGTTCCCCGGGACAGCCGAGCTATGGCTACACCTTC.

The rearrangement links TRBV5-4 to TRBJ1-1; D is perhaps TRBD1 (5 bases). The length of the CDR3 is 13 residues. Trimming removed 0 bases from V and 4 bases from J, with 7 bases in between. Looked up from germline, CDR1 is SGHNT and CDR2 is YYREEE (reference sequence). The CDR3 protein is CASSLERGTEAFF. The CDR3 nucleotides are TGTGCCAGCAGCTTGGAAAGGGGCACTGAAGCTTTCTTT.

This chain uses TRBV21-1 with TRBJ1-2; the D call in the table, TRBD1, was not verified against the DNA. TRBV21-1 is assigned pseudogene status. This CDR3 region has 12 residues. The CDR3, as DNA: TGTGCCAGCTGGCAGGGGCACGTTGGCTACACCTTC. It specifies CASWQGHVGYTF.

The chain is built from TRBV28 and TRBJ2-2, with 8 nucleotides matching TRBD2. Germline CDR1 and CDR2: MDHEN and SYDVKM. With V trimmed by 3 bases and J by 1 base, 7 bases remained unmatched. This CDR3 comprises 17 residues. The CDR3 reads CASSLGALAVNTGELFF. CDR3 DNA sequence: TGTGCCAGCAGTTTGGGGGCACTAGCGGTGAACACCGGGGAGCTGTTTTTT.

The genes are TRBV19 and TRBJ2-5; D is undetermined. V dropped 6 bases and J dropped 5 bases, with 7 bases sitting between them. Germline V gene data show CDR1 as LNHDA and CDR2 as SQIVND (reference sequence). The CDR3 has 11 amino acids. This chain's CDR3 is CASRSYETQYF. The CDR3, as DNA: TGTGCCAGTAGGTCCTACGAGACCCAGTACTTC.

J is TRBJ1-1 and V is TRBV28; possible D gene TRBD1, 5 bases. The CDR3 totals 15 residues. The V and J ends lost 4 bases and 0 bases respectively, with 12 bases between them. CDR1 and CDR2 from the germline V gene are MDHEN and SYDVKM. CDR3 protein: CASSSTRVMNTEAFF. CDR3 nucleotides: TGTGCCAGCAGTTCCACCAGGGTAATGAACACTGAAGCTTTCTTT.

The genes are TRBV29-1 and TRBJ1-1; a possible D gene is TRBD1 (6 bases). The CDR3 has 13 amino acids. The germline V gene encodes CDR1 SQVTM and CDR2 ANQGSEA. V was pared by 7 bases and J by 0 bases, with 12 bases between. In DNA form, the CDR3 reads TGCAGCGGTTCGGGACACCTGAACACTGAAGCTTTCTTT. It translates to CSGSGHLNTEAFF.

The chain's CDR3 is CASSFTTWGYSYEQYF. The CDR3 nucleotides are TGTGCCAGCAGCTTTACCACATGGGGCTACTCCTACGAGCAGTACTTC. This chain connects TRBV7-2 to TRBJ2-7; possibly TRBD1 for D (5 bases). This CDR3 region has 16 residues. Germline-derived CDR1 and CDR2 are SGHTA and FQGNSA. Trimming cost V 3 bases and J 0 bases, with 15 bases left between them.